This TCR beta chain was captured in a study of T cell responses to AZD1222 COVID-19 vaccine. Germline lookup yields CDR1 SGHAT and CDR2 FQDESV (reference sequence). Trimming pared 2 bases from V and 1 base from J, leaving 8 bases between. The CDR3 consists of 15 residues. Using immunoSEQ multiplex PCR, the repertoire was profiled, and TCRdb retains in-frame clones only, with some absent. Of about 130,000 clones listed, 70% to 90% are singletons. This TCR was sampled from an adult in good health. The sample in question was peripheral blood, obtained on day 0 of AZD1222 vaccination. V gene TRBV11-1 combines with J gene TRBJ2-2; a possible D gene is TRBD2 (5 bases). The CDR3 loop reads CASSLRGENTGELFF. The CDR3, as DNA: TGTGCCAGCAGCTTACGGGGAGAGAACACCGGGGAGCTGTTTTTT.